A selection of T cell receptor beta chains follows, all from one sample in a study of blood T cell repertoires in COVID-19. The assay was immunoSEQ multiplex PCR, and TCRdb's table has in-frame clones only and misses some. The sample consists of a few hundred thousand clones, about 90% of them appearing once. The source material was peripheral blood. Receptor source: a woman aged 45-65 years who had recovered from COVID-19. Both conserved end residues are part of each CDR3. The D gene is left open where the match is weak. A row's size may be missing; if present it is once, few, many or a size class.

V,size,J,length,D,DNA,CDR3
TRBV9,NA,TRBJ1-1,14,NA,TGTGCCAGCAGCCCCCGCGAGGCGAACACTGAAGCTTTCTTT,CASSPREANTEAFF
TRBV7-9,NA,TRBJ2-1,18,TRBD2,TGTGCCAGCAGCTTATTGTCTTGGGCGGGAGGCGCTTACAATGAGCAGTTCTTC,CASSLLSWAGGAYNEQFF
TRBV7-8,once,TRBJ2-1,16,TRBD1,TGTGCCAGCAGCCTCCAAACGGGACAGACCTACAATGAGCAGTTCTTC,CASSLQTGQTYNEQFF
TRBV29-1,NA,TRBJ2-5,12,NA,TGCAGCGTCGACACAGGGCCCAAGACCCAGTACTTC,CSVDTGPKTQYF
TRBV30,NA,TRBJ2-5,12,NA,TGTGCCTGGAGTCCAGAACAAGAGACCCAGTACTTC,CAWSPEQETQYF
TRBV15,NA,TRBJ2-3,15,NA,TGTGCCACCAGCATCAAGGGACTTGGCACAGATACGCAGTATTTT,CATSIKGLGTDTQYF
TRBV9,NA,TRBJ2-6,15,NA,TGTGCCAGCACCCCAGGGGCCCTTGGGGCCAACGTCCTGACTTTC,CASTPGALGANVLTF
TRBV5-1,NA,TRBJ2-3,15,TRBD2,TGCGCCAGCAGCTTCGGCTCGGGGGGGACAGATACGCAGTATTTT,CASSFGSGGTDTQYF
TRBV5-1,NA,TRBJ2-2,16,TRBD2,TGCGCCAGCAGCCCTGGACTAGCGGGAGCTTTCGGGGAGCTGTTTTTT,CASSPGLAGAFGELFF
TRBV9,few,TRBJ2-1,17,TRBD2,TGTGCCAGCAGCCCTGCCCACCTAGCGGGGGGGTACAATGAGCAGTTCTTC,CASSPAHLAGGYNEQFF
TRBV9,NA,TRBJ2-6,15,NA,TGTGCCAGCAGCGTAGCTAGTATCGGGGCCAACGTCCTGACTTTC,CASSVASIGANVLTF
TRBV10-3,NA,TRBJ2-7,14,NA,TGTGCCATCAGTGGACAGGACGAGGCCTACGAGCAGTACTTC,CAISGQDEAYEQYF
TRBV7-2,NA,TRBJ2-7,15,NA,TGTGCCAGCAGCTTAAGTCGGGATCTCTTGTACGAGCAGTACTTC,CASSLSRDLLYEQYF